These T cell receptor beta chains were read from a single sample in a study of prognosis after radiotherapy for stage I lung cancer. TCRdb re-analysed the multiplex PCR reads in MiXCR, keeping a single row per CDR3 protein. The table lists under 25,000 distinct CDR3 sequences, about 46% of them singletons. Sequences were derived from PBMCs, sampled before or after stereotactic body radiation therapy (not recorded which). The receptors here all came from a donor aged 50 or older with non-small cell lung cancer. Both conserved end residues are part of each CDR3. Fields, in order: clone size, J gene, D gene, V gene, CDR3 DNA, CDR3 protein. D genes are given only for firm matches. A row's size may be missing; if present it is once, few, many or a size class.

medium-sized TRBJ1-5 . TRBV30 TGTGCCTGGAGTCCAGGTCATGGTCAGCCCCAGCATTTT CAWSPGHGQPQHF
many TRBJ2-7 TRBD1 TRBV5-1 TGCGCCAGCAGCTTGGTGTCCTTTTCTGGGACAGGGTCCCACGAGCAGTACTTC CASSLVSFSGTGSHEQYF
many TRBJ2-3 TRBD1 TRBV10-3 TGTGCCATCAGAGCGGACAGGGCAAATACGCAGTATTTT CAIRADRANTQYF
many TRBJ2-2 . TRBV11-2 TGTGCCAGCAGCCCCCAGGGGACCGGGGAGCTGTTTTTT CASSPQGTGELFF
. TRBJ2-7 TRBD1 TRBV15 TGTGCCACCAGCAGATACAGGGGGTACTCCTACGAGCAGTACTTC CATSRYRGYSYEQYF
. TRBJ1-2 TRBD1 TRBV19 TGTGCCAGTGAAAAACAGGGGGCGTCTGGCTACACCTTC CASEKQGASGYTF
. TRBJ1-5 . TRBV5-1 TGCGCCAGCAGCTTGGAAGGGGGGGCGCCTCCCCAGCCCCAGCATTTT CASSLEGGAPPQPQHF
. TRBJ2-1 . TRBV28 TGTGCCAGCAGTTTAATGGGGGGCAGGGCCGGCAATGAGCAGTTCTTC CASSLMGGRAGNEQFF
. TRBJ2-3 . TRBV19 TGTGCCAGTAGTATATGCTATCGAGATACGCAGTATTTT CASSICYRDTQYF
medium-sized TRBJ2-2 . TRBV11-3 TGTGCCAGCAGCCCTAGGCCGCAATACGGGGAGCTGTTTTTT CASSPRPQYGELFF
many TRBJ2-7 . TRBV10-3 TGTGCCATCAGTGATGACTCCTACGAGCAGTACTTC CAISDDSYEQYF
. TRBJ1-2 . TRBV2 TGTGCCAGCAGTCCGGGATTTAACTATGGCTACACCTTC CASSPGFNYGYTF
medium-sized TRBJ1-6 . TRBV28 TGTGCCAGCAGTACACCGACAGCCGATAATTCACCCCTCCACTTT CASSTPTADNSPLHF
many TRBJ2-3 TRBD2 TRBV7-2 TGTGCCAGCAGCTCTACTAGCGGAGACACAGATACGCAGTATTTT CASSSTSGDTDTQYF
many TRBJ2-7 TRBD2 TRBV5-6 TGTGCCAGCAGCTTGACTAGCGGGGGATACTACGAGCAGTACTTC CASSLTSGGYYEQYF
. TRBJ1-2 . TRBV19 TGTGCCAGTAGTAAGGAGTACTCGGGGGGCTACACCTTC CASSKEYSGGYTF
medium-sized TRBJ1-3 . TRBV5-1 TGCGCCAGCAGCTTGGGAGGGCCGAGCTCTGGAAACACCATATATTTT CASSLGGPSSGNTIYF
many TRBJ2-4 TRBD1 TRBV28 TGTGCCAGCAGTTTACCGGGACAGAAAATGAAAAACATTCAGTACTTC CASSLPGQKMKNIQYF
once TRBJ2-7 . TRBV12-3/TRBV12-4 TGTGCCAGCATCATGATATTCGTTGAATACGATCAGTACTTC CASIMIFVEYDQYF
. TRBJ1-5 TRBD1 TRBV20-1 TGCAGTGCTAGGTCGGGACAGTGTTTGGGCAATCAGCCCCAGCATTTT CSARSGQCLGNQPQHF
many TRBJ1-1 . TRBV2 TGTGCCAGCAGAGTCCACGGGGGTGCCTCGAACACTGAAGCTTTCTTT CASRVHGGASNTEAFF
. TRBJ1-4 . TRBV12-3/TRBV12-4 TGTGCCAGCAGTTCTCTCTTTTGGGCTCCTAATGAAAAACTGTTTTTT CASSSLFWAPNEKLFF
. TRBJ1-1 . TRBV18 TGTGCCAGCTCACTAAACCGGGACACTGAAGCTTTCTTT CASSLNRDTEAFF
. TRBJ2-1 . TRBV6-4 TGTGCCAGCAGTGATGGTGAGTCTGGTAATGAGCAGTTCTTC CASSDGESGNEQFF
many TRBJ2-6 TRBD1 TRBV20-1 TGCAGTGCACAGTCAGGGGGCGCTGGGGCCAACGTCCTGACTTTC CSAQSGGAGANVLTF
many TRBJ1-5 . TRBV7-9 TGTGCCAGCAGCTTAGCAGGGCAGCCCCAGCATTTT CASSLAGQPQHF
. TRBJ1-1 TRBD1 TRBV5-1 TGCGCCAGCAGCGTGGACAGGGGCATTAACACTGAAGCTTTCTTT CASSVDRGINTEAFF
many TRBJ1-1 . TRBV6-5 TGTGCCAGCAGTTACGGGGCAGGGGAAGCGATCACTGAAGCTTTCTTT CASSYGAGEAITEAFF
many TRBJ2-2 . TRBV4-1 TGCGCCAGCAGCCAAGACGGGAACACCGGGGAGCTGTTTTTT CASSQDGNTGELFF
. TRBJ1-2 . TRBV11-2 TGTGCCAGCAGCACCGCTTCCAAAAACTATGGCTACACCTTC CASSTASKNYGYTF
. TRBJ2-7 . TRBV19 TGTGCCAGTAGTACCGCCTGGACAGCAGCGGGTGAGCAGTACTTC CASSTAWTAAGEQYF
. TRBJ2-1 . TRBV12-3/TRBV12-4 TGTTCCAGCCGCTGGTCGGCGGGAAGGGAGCAGTTCTTC CSSRWSAGREQFF
many TRBJ2-5 TRBD2 TRBV6-6 TGTGCCAGCAGTTACTCGCCACACCACCTAGCGGGGGGAGAGACCCAGTACTTC CASSYSPHHLAGGETQYF
many TRBJ1-1 . TRBV11-2 TGTGCCAGCAGCGCTTCGACACCCGGGGAGAACACTGAAGCTTTCTTT CASSASTPGENTEAFF
. TRBJ1-2 . TRBV6-6 TGTGCCAGCAGTCACTCGATTTTCCAGGCTAAGGATGGCTACACCTTC CASSHSIFQAKDGYTF
. TRBJ2-1 TRBD2 TRBV27 TGTTCCAGCAGTTTCTTCGTCTCTAGCGGGAGGGGGAATGAGCAGTTCTTC CSSSFFVSSGRGNEQFF
. TRBJ1-2 . TRBV9 TGTGCCAGCAGCGTCGGGCTGGACTATGGCTACACCTTC CASSVGLDYGYTF
. TRBJ2-3 . TRBV7-9 TGTGCCAGCAGCTCCCCGTCGGATACGCAGTATTTT CASSSPSDTQYF
many TRBJ2-1 TRBD2 TRBV20-1 TGCAGTGCTAGAACTAGCGGTAGAGGCAATGAGCAGTTCTTC CSARTSGRGNEQFF
many TRBJ1-2 . TRBV7-9 TGTGCCAGCAGCTCGGCCCCAGCAGACTATGGCTACACCTTC CASSSAPADYGYTF
many TRBJ2-3 . TRBV7-3 TGTGCCAGCAGCCTCACTAGCCGCAACACAGATACGCAGTATTTT CASSLTSRNTDTQYF
many TRBJ2-1 TRBD2 TRBV7-9 TGTGCAGCAGACCCCATAGCGGGGGATGAGCAGTTCTTC CAADPIAGDEQFF
many TRBJ2-1 . TRBV5-1 TGCGCCAGCAGGGGGGGTGGTAGCTCCCCTTTAAGCTCCTACAATGAGCAGTTCTTC CASRGGGSSPLSSYNEQFF
. TRBJ2-1 . TRBV24-1 TGTGCCACCAGTGAGACAGGGAGGAGGGATGAGCAGTTCTTC CATSETGRRDEQFF
many TRBJ2-1 TRBD1 TRBV19 TGTGCCAGTAGTTCTTGGGACAGTGCGCTCTACAATGAGCAGTTCTTC CASSSWDSALYNEQFF
. TRBJ1-2 . TRBV12-3/TRBV12-4 TGTGCCAGCAGTAGGACGGGGAACTATGGCTACACCTTC CASSRTGNYGYTF
. TRBJ2-1 . TRBV19 TGTGCCAGTAGTACCTCCTTGACTAGCTCCTACAATGAGCAGTTCTTC CASSTSLTSSYNEQFF
many TRBJ1-3 . TRBV5-6 TGTGCCAGCAGCCCTTTGGGGCAAGGAAACACCATATATTTT CASSPLGQGNTIYF
once TRBJ2-7 . TRBV28 TGTGCCAGCAGAAGCCGAGCTGGAGACGAGCAGTACTTC CASRSRAGDEQYF
once TRBJ1-2 . TRBV30 TGTGCCTGGAAGGGGGACGGCCTCTATGGCTACACCTTC CAWKGDGLYGYTF
. TRBJ1-5 . TRBV30 TGTGCCTGGAGTGGCGGAGGGGGTCAGCCCCAGCATTTT CAWSGGGGQPQHF
once TRBJ1-5 . TRBV2 TGTGCCAGCATCCAAATCTGGGGTGGGCAGCCCCAGCATTTT CASIQIWGGQPQHF
. TRBJ2-1 . TRBV20-1 TGCAGTGCTATATCGCTGGATGGTACCAATGAGCAGTTCTTC CSAISLDGTNEQFF
many TRBJ2-5 TRBD2 TRBV28 TGTGCCAGCAGGCTACTAGCGGGGCAAGAGACCCAGTACTTC CASRLLAGQETQYF
. TRBJ1-2 TRBD1 TRBV20-1 TGCAGTGCCAACTCCGGGACAGGGGGCCTAAACTATGGCTACACCTTC CSANSGTGGLNYGYTF
. TRBJ2-1 TRBD2 TRBV5-1 TGCGCCAGCAGCCCGGGACTAGCGGGAGGAACCCATGAGCATTTCTTT CASSPGLAGGTHEHFF
. TRBJ2-1 TRBD2 TRBV6-1 TGTGCCAGCAGTGCTCCGGGACTAGCGGGAAGCTCCTACAATGAGCAGTTCTTC CASSAPGLAGSSYNEQFF